These 13 T cell receptor beta chains were sequenced from one sample in a study of blood T cell repertoires in COVID-19. The repertoire was sequenced with immunoSEQ multiplex PCR; TCRdb's copy has only in-frame clones and lacks some. The table records nearly 25,000 clones, approximately 78% of them present only once. The specimen was peripheral blood. Receptor source: a human donor in a cohort sampled during active COVID-19.

V gene TRBV15 combines with J gene TRBJ1-6; TRBD1 matches at 8 bases. The J segment lost 0 bases and the V segment lost 5 bases, leaving 9 bases of the junction unmatched. Germline V gene data show CDR1 as LNHNV and CDR2 as YYDKDF (reference sequence). The CDR3 is 18 amino acids. The CDR3 spells CATSLDRAYSSYNSPLHF. CDR3 DNA sequence: TGTGCCACCAGCTTGGACAGGGCTTATAGCTCCTATAATTCACCCCTCCACTTT. Based on the CDR3 plus reference TRBV15 and TRBJ1-6, the full variable domain is DAMVIQNPRYQVTQFGKPVTLSCSQTLNHNVMYWYQQKSSQAPKLLFHYYDKDFNNEADTPDNFQSRRPNTSFCFLDIRSPGLGDTAMYLCATSLDRAYSSYNSPLHFGNGTRLTVT.

In this sample, this clone turned up a few times. CDR3 in DNA: TGTGCCAGTAGTTCCGGGATGAACACTGAAGCTTTCTTT. This encodes CASSSGMNTEAFF. The chain recombines TRBV19 with TRBJ1-1, with D uncertain. The CDR3 runs to 13 residues. Germline V gene data show CDR1 as LNHDA and CDR2 as SQIVND (reference sequence). V lost 5 bases, J lost 0 bases, and 7 bases lay in between.

V usage is TRBV29-1 and J usage is TRBJ1-4; TRBD1 aligns across 7 bases. CDR3 length: 13 residues. Looked up from germline, CDR1 is SQVTM and CDR2 is ANQGSEA. V was pared by 6 bases and J by 3 bases, with 4 bases of the junction left unmatched. The CDR3, as DNA: TGCAGCGTCTCGACAGGGCCTAATGAAAAACTGTTTTTT. Its protein is CSVSTGPNEKLFF.

This chain uses TRBV5-4 with TRBJ2-4; D possibly corresponds to TRBD2 (7 bases). The CDR3 extends over 17 amino acids. The V and J ends lost 4 bases and 0 bases respectively, with 17 bases between them. Germline CDR1 reads SGHNT; CDR2 reads YYREEE (reference sequence). The CDR3 spells CASSRLEGGLAKNIQYF. The CDR3 coding sequence is TGTGCCAGCAGCCGACTAGAGGGGGGGCTAGCCAAAAACATTCAGTACTTC.

The V and J genes are TRBV28 and TRBJ2-7; 9 bases are a match to TRBD1. With 3 bases clipped from V and 4 bases from J, the junction kept 7 bases outside the gene matches. This CDR3 region has 15 residues. The V gene's germline CDR1 is MDHEN and CDR2 SYDVKM. The CDR3 spells CASSFQGTGLYEQYF. CDR3 DNA sequence: TGTGCCAGCAGTTTTCAAGGGACAGGGTTATACGAGCAGTACTTC.

The CDR3 nucleotides are TGTGCCAGCTCACCGGCGACAGGGGGCGACGAGCAGTACTTC. This gives the protein CASSPATGGDEQYF. The V gene is TRBV18, the J gene TRBJ2-7; 10 nucleotides agree with TRBD1. CDR3 length equals 14 residues. After removal of 3 bases from V and 5 bases from J, the junction contained 4 bases not matched to a gene. Looked up from germline, CDR1 is KGHSH and CDR2 is LQKENI.

The chain uses TRBV2 and TRBJ2-1; D possibly corresponds to TRBD1 (5 bases). Germline values: CDR1 SNHLY, CDR2 FYNNEI. The CDR3 contains 15 residues. Trimming took 9 bases from V and 2 from J, leaving 17 bases between them. CDR3 bases: TGTGCCAGTTGGGTGGTGCAGGGCCCCTACAATGAGCAGTTCTTC. Amino acid sequence: CASWVVQGPYNEQFF.

The rearrangement joins TRBV7-9 to TRBJ2-7; 8 bases fit TRBD1. Per the germline V gene, CDR1 is SEHNR and CDR2 is FQNEAQ (reference sequence). V trimming: 6 bases; J trimming: 6 bases; junction bases outside the gene matches: 10. There are 14 residues in the CDR3. CDR3 loop: CASSLLTGASEQYF. The CDR3 coding sequence is TGTGCCAGCAGTCTCCTGACAGGGGCCAGCGAGCAGTACTTC.

This clone was seen only once. The chain employs TRBV28 and TRBJ2-1, with TRBD2 as a possible D gene (6 bases). CDR1 MDHEN and CDR2 SYDVKM come from the germline V gene. The CDR3 spans 14 residues. Trimming left V 7 bases short and J 6 bases short, with 16 bases between. In nucleotides, the CDR3 is TGTGCCAGCACCATGCGGGGAGGTGGCAATGAGCAGTTCTTC. Translating it yields CASTMRGGGNEQFF.

V and J are TRBV3-1 (or the pseudogene TRBV3-2) and TRBJ2-7, with TRBD2 matching 7 bases. CDR1 is LGHDT and CDR2 is YNNKEL in the germline V gene (reference sequence). There are 14 residues in the CDR3. V lost 4 bases, J lost 5 bases, and 8 bases stayed unmatched. In DNA form, the CDR3 reads TGTGCCAGCAGCCCCGGACTAGGGCCGGACGAGCAGTACTTC. This gives the protein CASSPGLGPDEQYF.

This clone was seen just once. CDR3 region: CASSSLDRGLSNEQFF. Written as DNA, the CDR3 is TGTGCCAGCAGCTCCCTGGACAGGGGCCTTTCAAATGAGCAGTTCTTC. This rearrangement joins TRBV7-9 to TRBJ2-1; 9 bases fit TRBD1. The CDR3 runs to 16 residues. Losses at the gene ends were 4 bases for V and 7 bases for J; bases not matched to a gene: 11. Germline V gene sequence: CDR1 SEHNR, CDR2 FQNEAQ (reference sequence).

The genes are TRBV24-1 and TRBJ1-2, with no clear D. Germline lookup yields CDR1 KGHDR and CDR2 SFDVKD. V was shortened by 4 bases and J by 4 bases, with 15 bases between the two germline ends. This CDR3 has 15 amino acids. The CDR3 DNA reads TGTGCCACCAGTGACCTCCGGGCCGGGAGCTATGGCTACACCTTC. Its translation: CATSDLRAGSYGYTF.

The gene calls are TRBV11-2 and TRBJ1-2, with D possibly matching TRBD1 (5 bases). Germline assignment: CDR1 SGHAT and CDR2 FQNNGV. The CDR3 extends over 14 amino acids. Between the trimmed V and J ends, which lost 7 bases and 4 bases, there was a span of 16 bases. CDR3 sequence: CASTGLQALYGYTF. The CDR3 coding sequence is TGTGCCAGCACGGGACTCCAAGCGCTCTATGGCTACACCTTC.